The 32 T cell receptor beta chains below were found in one sample sequenced in a study of metastatic and nonmetastatic thyroid tumors. TCRdb ran MiXCR on the PCR reads. The sample includes 20,000 to 25,000 clones, 10% to 15% of them seen just once. Thyroid surgery was performed in patients who had received no treatment beforehand. The sample comprised blood. These receptors all stem from a female donor with papillary thyroid cancer or a benign thyroid nodule (not recorded which). Some clones in this sample may be carry-over from other donors' samples.

This clone has a handful of counts. The chain combines TRBV6-1 with TRBJ2-3; maybe TRBD2 (5 bases). This CDR3 is built from 14 residues. From germline, CDR1 is MNHNS and CDR2 SASEGT. The V and J ends lost 7 bases and 5 bases respectively, with 16 bases between them. The CDR3 DNA reads TGTGCCAGCATGCGGGCGGTGAGGGAAGATACGCAGTATTTT. This translates into CASMRAVREDTQYF.

In this sample, this clone turned up many times. The CDR3 sequence: CASSPRGRSSTDTQYF. CDR3 nucleotide sequence: TGTGCCAGCAGCCCCCGAGGGCGGTCTAGCACAGATACGCAGTATTTT. The rearrangement joins TRBV3-1 to TRBJ2-3; possibly TRBD2 for D (5 bases). CDR1 and CDR2 from the germline V gene are LGHDT and YNNKEL (reference sequence). The CDR3 loop spans 16 amino acids. Trimming removed 4 bases at V and 0 bases at J, with 14 bases between.

There are many counts of this clone. The gene calls are TRBV12-3 or TRBV12-4 and TRBJ1-4; the D gene is possibly TRBD1 (6 bases). This CDR3 has 17 amino acids. Trimming removed 2 bases from V and 4 bases from J, with 17 bases in between. The CDR3 region has the DNA TGTGCCAGCAGTTTATCGGCAGGGGTGGGGATTAATGAAAAACTGTTTTTT. Its translation: CASSLSAGVGINEKLFF.

There are many counts of this clone. The J gene is TRBJ2-2, the V gene TRBV4-1; D unresolved. The germline V gene encodes CDR1 MGHRA and CDR2 YSYEKL. The germline V and J ends were trimmed by 1 base and 6 bases, with 6 bases remaining between them. This CDR3 spans 13 amino acids. The CDR3 is CASSQVGPGELFF. CDR3 in DNA: TGCGCCAGCAGCCAAGTGGGTCCCGGGGAGCTGTTTTTT.

By share of the sample, this clone is medium-sized. V is TRBV19 and J is TRBJ1-6; tentatively, D is TRBD1 (5 bases). The ends were cut back, 7 bases at V and 8 bases at J, with 18 bases in the middle. Germline loops: CDR1 LNHDA, CDR2 SQIVND (reference sequence). The CDR3 covers 15 residues. The CDR3 bases are TGTGCCAGTAACAGACCGGGACTAAAGGATTCACCCCTCCACTTT. This encodes CASNRPGLKDSPLHF. Combining the CDR3 with reference TRBV19 and TRBJ1-6 gives the whole variable domain DGGITQSPKYLFRKEGQNVTLSCEQNLNHDAMYWYRQDPGQGLRLIYYSQIVNDFQKGDIAEGYSVSREKKESFPLTVTSAQKNPTAFYLCASNRPGLKDSPLHFGNGTRLTVT.

This clone has ten or more counts. This chain connects TRBV2 to TRBJ2-6; D perhaps matches TRBD2 (5 bases). This CDR3 region has 15 residues. V gave up 5 bases and J gave up 0 bases, with 8 bases separating them. Germline CDR1 SNHLY, CDR2 FYNNEI. The DNA for the CDR3 is TGTGCCAGCAGTCAGCGGCGCTCTGGGGCCAACGTCCTGACTTTC. Its translation: CASSQRRSGANVLTF.

This clone was counted between two and nine times. A read error may account for a junction end that differs from germline. The V call is TRBV12-3 or TRBV12-4, the J call TRBJ1-5; perhaps TRBD1 as D (5 bases). CDR3 size: 15 residues. The CDR3 is CASSIQSRRDQPQHF. The CDR3 DNA reads as TGCGCCAGCAGCATCCAATCAAGACGGGACCAGCCCCAGCATTTT.

Ten or more counts support this clone. CDR3 DNA sequence: TGTGCCAGTAGGTCGAGCGGGAGCACAGATACGCAGTATTTT. Translating gives CASRSSGSTDTQYF. This chain links TRBV19 with TRBJ2-3; possible D gene TRBD2, 6 bases. The V end was cut by 6 bases, the J end by 0 bases, with 10 bases between. This CDR3 spans 14 amino acids. Germline CDR1 LNHDA, CDR2 SQIVND (reference sequence).

This clone was recorded at least ten times. This chain connects TRBV7-9 to TRBJ2-3, with 7 bases identical to TRBD1. The trim removed 5 bases at V and 4 bases at J, leaving 6 bases unmatched. The CDR3 sequence is 14 residues long. Germline lookup yields CDR1 SEHNR and CDR2 FQNEAQ (reference sequence). CDR3 nucleotide sequence: TGTGCCAGCAGCACACGACAGGGCTCAGATACGCAGTATTTT. Its translation is CASSTRQGSDTQYF.

This clone was seen repeatedly, ten times or more. The chain is built from TRBV25-1 and TRBJ2-1, with TRBD1 as a possible D gene (5 bases). Germline V lookup: CDR1 MGHDK, CDR2 SYGVNS. The CDR3 runs 14 residues. V lost 4 bases, J lost 4 bases, and 11 bases lay in between. The CDR3 nucleotides read TGTGCCAGCAGTGTTACCAGGGTGTACAATGAGCAGTTCTTC. Translating gives CASSVTRVYNEQFF.

This clone has just one count. V usage is TRBV12-3 or TRBV12-4 and J usage is TRBJ2-5, with 7 bases that match TRBD1. V was clipped by 7 bases and J by 5 bases; unmatched bases: 7. The CDR3 is 13 amino acids. The CDR3 sequence is CASTQGGRETQYF. CDR3 bases: TGTGCCAGCACACAAGGGGGCAGGGAGACCCAGTACTTC.

This clone showed up many times. This sequence joins TRBV29-1 and TRBJ1-1; 7 bases are shared with TRBD1. The CDR3 covers 14 residues. The germline V gene has CDR1 SQVTM and CDR2 ANQGSEA. J lost 0 bases, V lost 6 bases, and 7 bases had no gene match. CDR3 residues: CSVGDSPMNTEAFF. CDR3 nucleotides: TGCAGCGTGGGGGACAGCCCCATGAACACTGAAGCTTTCTTT.

This clone came up many times. V gene TRBV20-1 combines with J gene TRBJ2-6; TRBD2 matches at 10 bases. Germline V CDR1 and CDR2: DFQATT, SNEGSKA (reference sequence). This CDR3 comprises 20 residues. Losses at the gene ends were 3 bases for V and 0 bases for J; bases not matched to a gene: 14. The CDR3 loop reads CSARRLAGAPNFSGANVLTF. The CDR3 bases are TGCAGTGCTAGGAGGCTAGCGGGAGCGCCTAACTTCTCTGGGGCCAACGTCCTGACTTTC.

In this sample, this clone turned up many times. The V gene is TRBV12-3 or TRBV12-4, the J gene TRBJ2-2, with unresolved D. This CDR3 is 12 amino acids long. The V and J ends lost 7 bases and 5 bases respectively, with 8 bases between them. CDR3 sequence reads: CASTRRTGELFF. The CDR3 nucleotides are TGTGCCAGCACCAGGCGGACCGGGGAGCTGTTTTTT.

This clone was observed many times. The V call is TRBV7-3, the J call TRBJ2-2; possibly TRBD1 for D (6 bases). The germline gives CDR1 SGHTA, CDR2 FQGTGA. Trimming removed 2 bases from V and 4 bases from J, with 17 bases in between. CDR3 length: 17 residues. CDR3 in amino acids: CASSLVSARGPTGELFF. DNA of the CDR3: TGTGCCAGCAGCTTAGTATCAGCCAGGGGCCCCACCGGGGAGCTGTTTTTT.

This clone was seen ten or more times. The V call is TRBV19, the J call TRBJ2-7; TRBD2 matches at 10 bases. V gave up 3 bases and J gave up 5 bases; unmatched junction bases: 10. CDR1 is LNHDA and CDR2 is SQIVND in the germline V gene (reference sequence). The CDR3 is made up of 16 amino acids. The CDR3 sequence is CASSIPRASGRNEQYF. The CDR3 DNA is TGTGCCAGTAGTATTCCCCGGGCTAGCGGGAGAAACGAGCAGTACTTC.

This clone was detected many times. The gene calls are TRBV4-1 and TRBJ2-1; the D gene is possibly TRBD2 (6 bases). The CDR3 length is 13 residues. CDR1 and CDR2 (germline): MGHRA, YSYEKL. V was shortened by 5 bases and J by 10 bases, with 15 bases between the two germline ends. The CDR3 DNA is TGCGCCAGCAGCTGGGGGGACCTCCAAGAGCAGTTCTTC. Protein: CASSWGDLQEQFF.

The chain combines TRBV5-1 with TRBJ2-1; D call uncertain. In germline, CDR1 is SGHRS, CDR2 YFSETQ. V was clipped by 2 bases and J by 4 bases, with 7 bases between them. The CDR3 runs to 13 residues. CDR3 loop: CASSFSRYNEQFF. The CDR3 DNA is TGCGCCAGCAGCTTTTCCAGATACAATGAGCAGTTCTTC.

The gene calls are TRBV9 and TRBJ1-3; D is undetermined. Germline loops: CDR1 SGDLS, CDR2 YYNGEE. The CDR3 covers 11 residues. Trimming pared 5 bases from V and 4 bases from J, leaving 4 bases between. DNA for the CDR3: TGTGCCAGCAGTGGGGGAAACACCATATATTTT. Its translation is CASSGGNTIYF. Full variable domain (rest looked up from reference TRBV9 and TRBJ1-3): DSGVTQTPKHLITATGQRVTLRCSPRSGDLSVYWYQQSLDQGLQFLIQYYNGEERAKGNILERFSAQQFPDLHSELNLSSLELGDSALYFCASSGGNTIYFGEGSWLTVV.

The sample holds many counts of this clone. This chain connects TRBV18 to TRBJ2-3; perhaps TRBD1 as D (6 bases). Between the trimmed V and J ends, which lost 5 bases and 0 bases, there was a span of 12 bases. The germline CDR1 and CDR2 sequences are KGHSH and LQKENI. This CDR3 comprises 15 residues. The DNA for the CDR3 is TGTGCCAGCTCAGAGGGGGTCCCTAGCACAGATACGCAGTATTTT. This sequence encodes CASSEGVPSTDTQYF.

This clone was counted ten times or more. The chain links TRBV5-1 to TRBJ2-7; 10 bases agree with TRBD1. V lost 5 bases to trimming and J lost 7 bases; unmatched junction nucleotides: 12. The germline V gene encodes CDR1 SGHRS and CDR2 YFSETQ. There are 15 residues in the CDR3. The CDR3: CASSKPGTGAVEQYF. The DNA of the CDR3 is TGCGCCAGCAGTAAACCCGGGACAGGGGCTGTGGAGCAGTACTTC.

At least ten counts were recorded for this clone. V usage is TRBV5-1 and J usage is TRBJ2-5, with 9 positions matching TRBD1. Germline V CDR1 and CDR2: SGHRS, YFSETQ. The J segment lost 5 bases and the V segment lost 4 bases, leaving 12 bases of the junction unmatched. CDR3 length: 16 amino acids. For the CDR3, the DNA is TGCGCCAGCAGCCCGGAGGGGGACAGGGCCTGGGAGACCCAGTACTTC. Residues: CASSPEGDRAWETQYF.

This clone was observed many times. This rearrangement joins TRBV20-1 to TRBJ2-5; 12 bases align to TRBD2. The CDR3 has 14 amino acids. Per germline, CDR1 DFQATT and CDR2 SNEGSKA (reference sequence). J lost 4 bases, V lost 3 bases, and 3 bases had no gene match. CDR3 loop: CSASPTSGGETQYF. The CDR3 nucleotides read TGCAGTGCTAGTCCGACTAGCGGGGGAGAGACCCAGTACTTC.

This clone was recorded at least ten times. V and J are TRBV3-1 and TRBJ1-2; D is perhaps TRBD1 (5 bases). Trimming removed 0 bases at V and 5 bases at J, with 13 bases between. Germline CDR1 LGHDT, CDR2 YNNKEL (reference sequence). The CDR3 totals 15 residues. The DNA for the CDR3 is TGTGCCAGCAGCCAAGATCTCACAGGCACATATGGCTACACCTTC. Translation: CASSQDLTGTYGYTF.

This clone was counted at least ten times. V and J are TRBV6-5 and TRBJ2-1; the match to TRBD2 covers 10 bases. Germline V gene lookup returns CDR1 MNHEY and CDR2 SVGAGI. V dropped 0 bases and J dropped 4; count of bases not matched to a gene: 3. This CDR3 comprises 16 residues. Here the CDR3 DNA reads TGTGCCAGCAGTTACTCCCTAGCGGGAGCTTACAATGAGCAGTTCTTC. It codes for CASSYSLAGAYNEQFF.

About this clone itself: A much larger clonotype is one base distant, so this may be a read error. The CDR3 end shows no conserved phenylalanine or tryptophan, and so a read error is likely. This chain joins TRBV12-3 or TRBV12-4 and TRBJ2-7; the D gene is possibly TRBD1 (6 bases). The V end lost 10 bases, the J end lost 1 base, and 11 bases lay between the germline ends. The CDR3 length is 12 residues. CDR3 nucleotide sequence: TGTGCCAACCGCGGACAGTCCTACGAGCAGTACCTC. Translating gives CANRGQSYEQYL.

By share of the sample, this clone is medium-sized. In DNA form, the CDR3 reads TGTGCCTGGAATCCCCCGATGGGGGGCGCGCACGAGCAGTACTTC. Its translation: CAWNPPMGGAHEQYF. The V gene is TRBV30, the J gene TRBJ2-7; D tentatively fits TRBD1 or TRBD2 (6 bases each). The CDR3 is 15 amino acids. CDR1 is GTSNPN, CDR2 SVGIG, per germline (reference sequence). Between the trimmed V and J ends, which lost 4 bases and 5 bases, there was a span of 21 bases.

The sample holds many counts of this clone. The chain recombines TRBV7-9 with TRBJ2-2, with unresolved D. This CDR3 has 11 amino acids. Per the germline V gene, CDR1 is SEHNR and CDR2 is FQNEAQ (reference sequence). Trimming removed 5 bases at V and 10 bases at J, with 8 bases between. CDR3 amino acids: CASSPLPELFF. CDR3 DNA: TGTGCCAGCAGCCCACTTCCGGAGCTGTTTTTT. Combining the CDR3 with reference TRBV7-9 and TRBJ2-2 gives the whole variable domain DTGVSQNPRHKITKRGQNVTFRCDPISEHNRLYWYRQTLGQGPEFLTYFQNEAQLEKSRLLSDRFSAERPKGSFSTLEIQRTEQGDSAMYLCASSPLPELFFGEGSRLTVL.

This clone was seen just once. One end of the junction fails to match germline, which may point to a read error. The chain uses TRBV5-1 and TRBJ1-1; 8 bases fit TRBD1. The CDR3 length is 18 residues. The germline CDR1 and CDR2 sequences are SGHRS and YFSETQ. The DNA for the CDR3 is TGCGCCAGCAGCCAAAGCGGACAGGGATCCCCCCTTAACAATGAAGCTTTCTTT. Its protein product is CASSQSGQGSPLNNEAFF.

This clone turned up a few times. The chain couples TRBV6-1 to TRBJ2-7; 10 bases align to TRBD1. Germline V gives CDR1 MNHNS, CDR2 SASEGT. The CDR3 has 14 amino acids. Trimming at V came to 1 base and at J to 3 bases, leaving 0 bases not matched to a gene. The CDR3: CASSEGTGGYEQYF. The CDR3 DNA reads as TGTGCCAGCAGTGAAGGGACAGGGGGCTACGAGCAGTACTTC.

The table lists this clone with many counts. The chain has TRBV3-1 and TRBJ2-1, with D unresolved. Germline V gives CDR1 LGHDT, CDR2 YNNKEL (reference sequence). V lost 1 base to trimming and J lost 2 bases, with 9 bases between them. This CDR3 is built from 15 residues. The CDR3 loop reads CASSQGHLAYNEQFF. CDR3 coding DNA: TGTGCCAGCAGCCAAGGACACCTCGCCTACAATGAGCAGTTCTTC.

In its sample, this clone was seen many times. The chain employs TRBV7-3 and TRBJ2-1; TRBD1 matches 8 bases. The CDR3 covers 13 residues. Germline CDR1 reads SGHTA; CDR2 reads FQGTGA. Trimming at V came to 4 bases and at J to 9 bases, leaving 5 bases not matched to a gene. CDR3 region: CASSSDRGREQFF. The CDR3 DNA is TGTGCCAGCAGCTCTGACAGGGGCCGTGAGCAGTTCTTC.